The 19 T cell receptor beta chains in this list originate from one sample, sequenced in a study of cytomegalovirus exposure and HLA in healthy donors. Sequencing was performed with immunoSEQ multiplex PCR; in TCRdb, only in-frame clones are kept and a portion is missing. Here the sample spans about 110,000 clones, 88% being singletons. Sequences were obtained from PBMCs. The source is a young woman in good health and CMV-seropositive.

The rearrangement links TRBV19 to TRBJ1-2; D may be TRBD1 (5 bases). Between the trimmed V and J ends, which lost 6 bases and 5 bases, there was a span of 13 bases. This CDR3 region has 13 residues. The V gene's germline CDR1 is LNHDA and CDR2 SQIVND (reference sequence). The CDR3, as DNA: TGTGCCAGTAGAAGCCCCGCAGGGTATGGCTACACCTTC. Translating gives CASRSPAGYGYTF.

The chain couples TRBV4-1 to TRBJ1-3, with D maybe TRBD1 (5 bases). Germline V gives CDR1 MGHRA, CDR2 YSYEKL. V was cut by 2 bases and J by 0 bases, with 11 bases left in between. The CDR3 loop spans 16 amino acids. CDR3 nucleotide sequence: TGCGCCAGCAGCCAAAACACAGGCGCCTCTGGAAACACCATATATTTT. Residues: CASSQNTGASGNTIYF.

The chain recombines TRBV11-3 with TRBJ2-3; 7 bases match TRBD2. This CDR3 has 13 residues. Germline V gene sequence: CDR1 SGHNT, CDR2 YENEEA. Trimming at V came to 5 bases and at J to 7 bases, leaving 6 bases not matched to a gene. The CDR3 DNA follows: TGTGCCAGCAGCCCCAGCGGGGATCATACGCAGTATTTT. Protein product: CASSPSGDHTQYF.

The chain employs TRBV2 and TRBJ1-2; D unresolved. Germline lookup yields CDR1 SNHLY and CDR2 FYNNEI. This CDR3 contains 15 residues. V was pared by 2 bases and J by 8 bases, with 18 bases between. The CDR3 here is CASSERTGIQQGYTF. In nucleotides, the CDR3 is TGTGCCAGCAGTGAAAGGACGGGGATTCAGCAGGGCTACACCTTC.

The V call is TRBV29-1, the J call TRBJ2-2; D is uncertain. The CDR3 loop spans 12 amino acids. V lost 4 bases to trimming and J lost 6 bases, with 9 bases between them. CDR1 and CDR2 from the germline V gene are SQVTM and ANQGSEA. CDR3 residues: CSVVSSAGELFF. CDR3 coding DNA: TGCAGCGTTGTTAGCTCTGCCGGGGAGCTGTTTTTT.

This sequence joins TRBV28 and TRBJ1-5; 8 positions match TRBD1. V shed 6 bases, J shed 3 bases, and the junction held 7 bases outside the gene matches. The V gene's germline CDR1 is MDHEN and CDR2 SYDVKM. The CDR3 runs 15 residues. The CDR3 bases are TGTGCCAGCAGGTCAGGGGGCTCGTTCAATCAGCCCCAGCATTTT. Translation gives CASRSGGSFNQPQHF.

The rearrangement links TRBV5-6 to TRBJ1-5; no reliable D call. Trimming stripped 2 bases from V and 4 bases from J, with 10 bases between. The CDR3 has 14 amino acids. Germline values: CDR1 SGHDT, CDR2 YYEEEE. CDR3 in amino acids: CASSFFLINQPQHF. CDR3 sequence (DNA): TGTGCCAGCAGCTTCTTCCTAATAAATCAGCCCCAGCATTTT.

V usage is TRBV6-6 and J usage is TRBJ1-6; 9 bases line up with TRBD1. This CDR3 comprises 16 residues. Trimming cost V 4 bases and J 7 bases; bases outside gene matches: 8. Germline lookup yields CDR1 MNHNY and CDR2 SVGAGI (reference sequence). CDR3 sequence: CASSFARDRVNSPLHF. CDR3 DNA sequence: TGTGCCAGCAGTTTCGCCCGGGACAGGGTGAATTCACCCCTCCACTTT.

The V and J genes are TRBV6-5 and TRBJ2-5, with 7 bases lining up with TRBD2. Germline V gene sequence: CDR1 MNHEY, CDR2 SVGAGI. The CDR3 contains 14 residues. Germline trimming cut 7 bases from V and 3 bases from J; bases unmatched to any gene: 8. CDR3 residues: CASKGGVSKETQYF. For the CDR3, the DNA is TGTGCCAGCAAGGGAGGGGTAAGCAAAGAGACCCAGTACTTC.

In this sample, this clone turned up a few times. The CDR3 DNA reads as TGTGCCAGCACCCGCGACAGTAATTCACCCCTCCACTTT. Translated, it gives CASTRDSNSPLHF. This rearrangement joins TRBV2 to TRBJ1-6; D possibly corresponds to TRBD1 (5 bases). From germline, CDR1 is SNHLY and CDR2 FYNNEI. There are 13 residues in the CDR3. Trimming left V 7 bases short and J 6 bases short, with 10 bases between.

The rearrangement joins TRBV27 to TRBJ1-4, with D hard to call. The length of the CDR3 is 15 residues. With 2 bases removed from V and 3 bases from J, the gap between germline ends came to 10 bases. Germline values: CDR1 MNHEY, CDR2 SMNVEV (reference sequence). CDR3 loop: CASSLRSRANEKLFF. The DNA of the CDR3 is TGTGCCAGCAGTTTAAGGAGCAGAGCTAATGAAAAACTGTTTTTT.

This chain joins TRBV19 and TRBJ1-5, with TRBD1 matching 8 bases. Per the germline V gene, CDR1 is LNHDA and CDR2 is SQIVND (reference sequence). The CDR3 spans 15 residues. Trimming cost V 7 bases and J 0 bases; bases outside gene matches: 5. The CDR3 DNA is TGTGCCAGTACTTCCACAGGGGGTAGCAATCAGCCCCAGCATTTT. As protein: CASTSTGGSNQPQHF.

The chain is built from TRBV5-8 and TRBJ2-3, with D possibly TRBD2 on 7 matching bases. The germline V and J ends were trimmed by 3 bases and 4 bases, with 15 bases remaining between them. Per the germline V gene, CDR1 is SGHTS and CDR2 is YDEGEE. This CDR3 has 15 residues. CDR3 DNA: TGTGCCAGCAGCTCACGGGGGGCCCTGGCAGATACGCAGTATTTT. Translating it yields CASSSRGALADTQYF.

The genes are TRBV6-1 and TRBJ1-1; 9 bases line up with TRBD1. The CDR3 runs 13 residues. Per germline, CDR1 MNHNS and CDR2 SASEGT. Unmatched junction bases numbered 8, after V lost 7 bases and J lost 8 bases. For the CDR3, the DNA is TGTGCCAGCATCCTCCGGGACAGGGAAGAAGCTTTCTTT. Amino acid sequence: CASILRDREEAFF.

The CDR3 DNA sequence: TGTGCCAGCAGCTTAGAGGGAGCCCTGACCAAAAACATTCAGTACTTC. Amino acid sequence: CASSLEGALTKNIQYF. The rearrangement joins TRBV7-9 to TRBJ2-4, with TRBD2 as a possible D gene (5 bases). V was clipped by 1 base and J by 2 bases, with 12 bases between them. CDR3 length: 16 residues. Germline CDR1 reads SEHNR; CDR2 reads FQNEAQ (reference sequence).

This chain connects TRBV28 to TRBJ1-2; TRBD1 aligns across 10 bases. This CDR3 contains 16 residues. V shed 5 bases and J 2 bases; nucleotides not matched to a gene: 8. Germline values: CDR1 MDHEN, CDR2 SYDVKM. The CDR3, as DNA: TGTGCCAGCAGTCGGGACAGGGGTCTTGGAAACTATGGCTACACCTTC. The encoded protein is CASSRDRGLGNYGYTF.

V gene TRBV5-8 combines with J gene TRBJ1-4; TRBD1 matches at 9 bases. The CDR3 consists of 16 residues. Looked up from germline, CDR1 is SGHTS and CDR2 is YDEGEE. J was trimmed by 2 bases and V by 4 bases; bases with no gene match: 6. The chain's CDR3 is CASSTHRGRTNEKLFF. Here the CDR3 DNA reads TGTGCCAGCAGCACCCACAGGGGGCGGACTAATGAAAAACTGTTTTTT.

This clone was recorded once. The chain employs TRBV6-4 and TRBJ2-7, with TRBD2 matching 9 bases. V shed 4 bases and J 0 bases; nucleotides not matched to a gene: 13. The germline V gene has CDR1 MRHNA and CDR2 SNTAGT. The CDR3 loop spans 18 amino acids. CDR3 coding DNA: TGTGCCAGCAGTGTCTGTGAACTAGCGGGCGCGAGCTCCTACGAGCAGTACTTC. It translates to CASSVCELAGASSYEQYF.

The chain joins TRBV27 to TRBJ2-7; 7 bases map to TRBD1. V lost 5 bases, J lost 4 bases, and 11 bases stayed unmatched. The CDR3 extends over 15 amino acids. The germline gives CDR1 MNHEY, CDR2 SMNVEV (reference sequence). The CDR3 DNA sequence: TGTGCCAGCAGTCCTAGGACGGGACAGATATACGAGCAGTACGTC. Amino acids: CASSPRTGQIYEQYV.